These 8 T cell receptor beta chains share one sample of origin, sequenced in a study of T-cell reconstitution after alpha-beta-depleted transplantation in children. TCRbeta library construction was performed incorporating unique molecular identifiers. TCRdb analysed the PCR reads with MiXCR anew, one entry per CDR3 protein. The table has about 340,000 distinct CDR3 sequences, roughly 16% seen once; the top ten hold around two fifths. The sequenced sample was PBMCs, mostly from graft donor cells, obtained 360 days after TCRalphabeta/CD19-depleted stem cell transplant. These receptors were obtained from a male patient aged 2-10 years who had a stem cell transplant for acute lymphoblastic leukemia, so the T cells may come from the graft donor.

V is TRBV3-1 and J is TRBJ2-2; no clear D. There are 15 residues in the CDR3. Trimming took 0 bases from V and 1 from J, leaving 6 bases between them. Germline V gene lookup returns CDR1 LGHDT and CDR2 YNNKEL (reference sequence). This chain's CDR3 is CASSQEIMNTGELFF. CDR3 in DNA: TGTGCCAGCAGCCAAGAAATAATGAACACCGGGGAGCTGTTTTTT.

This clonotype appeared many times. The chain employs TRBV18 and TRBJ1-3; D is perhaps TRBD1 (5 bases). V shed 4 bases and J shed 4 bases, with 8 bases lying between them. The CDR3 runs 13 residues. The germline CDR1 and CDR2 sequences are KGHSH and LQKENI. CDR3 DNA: TGTGCCAGCTCACAGGGACCGGGAAACACCATATATTTT. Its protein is CASSQGPGNTIYF.

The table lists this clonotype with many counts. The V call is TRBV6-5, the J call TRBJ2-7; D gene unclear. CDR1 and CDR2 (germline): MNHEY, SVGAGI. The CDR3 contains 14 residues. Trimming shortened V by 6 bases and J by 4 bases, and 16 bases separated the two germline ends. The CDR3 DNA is TGTGCCAGCAGACTCGACCGAAACCCTTACGAGCAGTACTTC. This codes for CASRLDRNPYEQYF.

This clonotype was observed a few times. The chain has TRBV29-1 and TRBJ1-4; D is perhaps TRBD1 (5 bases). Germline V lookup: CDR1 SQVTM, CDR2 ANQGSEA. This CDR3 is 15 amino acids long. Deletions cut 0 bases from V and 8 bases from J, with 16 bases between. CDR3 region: CSVEDRGREGEKLFF. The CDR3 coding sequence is TGCAGCGTTGAAGATAGAGGCAGGGAGGGGGAAAAACTGTTTTTT.

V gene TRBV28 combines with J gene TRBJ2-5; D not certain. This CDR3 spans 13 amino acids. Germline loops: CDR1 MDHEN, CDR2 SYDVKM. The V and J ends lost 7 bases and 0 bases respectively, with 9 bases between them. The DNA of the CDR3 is TGTGCCAGCACCAGGAGATACCAAGAGACCCAGTACTTC. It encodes CASTRRYQETQYF.

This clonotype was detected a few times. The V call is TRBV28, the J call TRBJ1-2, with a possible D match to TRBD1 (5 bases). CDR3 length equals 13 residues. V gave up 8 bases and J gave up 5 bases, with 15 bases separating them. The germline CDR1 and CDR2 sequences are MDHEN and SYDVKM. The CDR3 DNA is TGTGCCAGCTCTAGTTTGGGGCCTTATGGCTACACCTTC. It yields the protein CASSSLGPYGYTF.

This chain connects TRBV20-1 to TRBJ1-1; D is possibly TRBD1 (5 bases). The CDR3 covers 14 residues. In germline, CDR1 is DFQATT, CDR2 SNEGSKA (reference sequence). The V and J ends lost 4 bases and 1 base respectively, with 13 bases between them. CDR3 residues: CSATTRVWNTEAFF. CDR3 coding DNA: TGCAGTGCTACGACCAGGGTCTGGAACACTGAAGCTTTCTTT.

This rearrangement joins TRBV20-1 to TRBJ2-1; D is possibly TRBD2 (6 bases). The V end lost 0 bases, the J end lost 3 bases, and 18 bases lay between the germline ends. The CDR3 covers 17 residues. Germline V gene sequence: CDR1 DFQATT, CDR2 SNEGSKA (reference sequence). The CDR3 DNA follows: TGCAGTGCTAGAGATCCCCTGCGGGAACCTCTCTACAATGAGCAGTTCTTC. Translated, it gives CSARDPLREPLYNEQFF.